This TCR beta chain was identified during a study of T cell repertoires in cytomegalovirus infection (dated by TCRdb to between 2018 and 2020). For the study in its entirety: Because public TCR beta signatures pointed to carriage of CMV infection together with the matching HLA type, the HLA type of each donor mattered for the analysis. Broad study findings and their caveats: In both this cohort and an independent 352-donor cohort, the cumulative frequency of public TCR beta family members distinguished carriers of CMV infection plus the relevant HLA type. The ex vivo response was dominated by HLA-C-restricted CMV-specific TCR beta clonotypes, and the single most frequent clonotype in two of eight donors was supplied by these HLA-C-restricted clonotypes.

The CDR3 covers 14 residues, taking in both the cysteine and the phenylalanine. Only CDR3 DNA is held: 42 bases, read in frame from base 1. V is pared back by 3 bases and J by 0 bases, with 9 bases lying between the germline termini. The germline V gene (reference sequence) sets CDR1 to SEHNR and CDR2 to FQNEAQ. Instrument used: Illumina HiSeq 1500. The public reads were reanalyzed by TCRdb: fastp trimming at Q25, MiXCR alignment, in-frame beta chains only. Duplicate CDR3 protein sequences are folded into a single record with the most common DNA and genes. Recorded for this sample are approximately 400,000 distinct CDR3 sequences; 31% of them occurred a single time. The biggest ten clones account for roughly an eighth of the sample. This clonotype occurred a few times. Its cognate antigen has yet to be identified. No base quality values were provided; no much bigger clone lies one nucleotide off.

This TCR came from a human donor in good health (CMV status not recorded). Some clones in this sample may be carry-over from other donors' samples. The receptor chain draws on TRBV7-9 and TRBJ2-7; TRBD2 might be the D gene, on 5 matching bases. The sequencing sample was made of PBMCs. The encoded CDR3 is CASSFGERSYEQYF. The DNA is TGTGCCAGCAGCTTTGGGGAGCGCTCCTACGAGCAGTACTTC.